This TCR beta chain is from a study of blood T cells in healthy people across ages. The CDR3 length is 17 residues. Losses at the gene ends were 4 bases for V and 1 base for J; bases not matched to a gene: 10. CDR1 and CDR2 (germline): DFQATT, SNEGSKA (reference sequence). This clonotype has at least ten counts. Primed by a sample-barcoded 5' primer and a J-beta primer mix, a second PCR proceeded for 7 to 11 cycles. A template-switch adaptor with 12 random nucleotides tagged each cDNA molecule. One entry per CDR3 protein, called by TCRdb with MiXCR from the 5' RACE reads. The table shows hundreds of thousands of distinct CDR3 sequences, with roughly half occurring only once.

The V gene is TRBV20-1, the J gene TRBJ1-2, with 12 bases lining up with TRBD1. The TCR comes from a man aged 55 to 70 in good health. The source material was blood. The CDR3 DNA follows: TGCAGTGCTAAGACCGGGACAGGGGGCCCGGGTAACTATGGCTACACCTTC. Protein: CSAKTGTGGPGNYGYTF.